The following is a TCR beta chain sequence with its context. Its antigen is unidentified. The sample comes from a study of cytomegalovirus exposure and HLA in healthy donors. Study observations and caveats: The majority of CMV-associated TCR beta chains were reported as apparently HLA-restricted in a later analysis. Testing in vitro showed a few CMV-associated chains specific for CMV antigens. The study flagged 150 to 200 TCR beta chains as cytomegalovirus-associated.

PCR involved 60 Vbeta and 13 Jbeta primers. TCRdb keeps only in-frame clones here, not all; method: immunoSEQ multiplex PCR. The top ten clones hold 1.5% to 2% of a sample with 85,000 to 130,000 clones, approximately 85% of them seen once. The source is a man in his forties or fifties in good health and CMV-seronegative. The sample comprised PBMCs.

CDR3 bases: TGCAGCGTGAGGACTTTCCCGAGCACTGAAGCTTTCTTT. Its protein is CSVRTFPSTEAFF. The chain recombines TRBV29-1 with TRBJ1-1, with D hard to call. V lost 6 bases and J 4 bases, leaving 15 bases between the germline ends. Germline loops: CDR1 SQVTM, CDR2 ANQGSEA. This CDR3 is built from 13 residues.